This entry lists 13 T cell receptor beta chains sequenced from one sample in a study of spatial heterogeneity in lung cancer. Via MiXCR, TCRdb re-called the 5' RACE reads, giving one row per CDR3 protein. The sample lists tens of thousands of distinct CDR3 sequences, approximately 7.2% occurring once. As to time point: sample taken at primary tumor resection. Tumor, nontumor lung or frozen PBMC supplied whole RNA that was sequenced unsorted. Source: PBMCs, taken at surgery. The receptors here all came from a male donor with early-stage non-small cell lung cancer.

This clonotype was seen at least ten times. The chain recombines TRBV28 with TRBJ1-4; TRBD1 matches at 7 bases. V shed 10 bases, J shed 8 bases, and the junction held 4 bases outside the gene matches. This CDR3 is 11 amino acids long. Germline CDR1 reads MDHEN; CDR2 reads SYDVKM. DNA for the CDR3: TGTGCCACTTACAGGGGCGAAAAACTGTTTTTT. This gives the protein CATYRGEKLFF.

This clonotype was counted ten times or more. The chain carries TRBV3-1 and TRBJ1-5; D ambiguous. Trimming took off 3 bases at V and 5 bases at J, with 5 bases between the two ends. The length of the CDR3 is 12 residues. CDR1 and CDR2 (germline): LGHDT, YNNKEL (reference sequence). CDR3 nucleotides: TGTGCCAGCAGCCAGGGCGATCAGCCCCAGCATTTT. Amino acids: CASSQGDQPQHF. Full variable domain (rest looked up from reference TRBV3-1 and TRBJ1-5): DTAVSQTPKYLVTQMGNDKSIKCEQNLGHDTMYWYKQDSKKFLKIMFSYNNKELIINETVPNRFSPKSPDKAHLNLHINSLELGDSAVYFCASSQGDQPQHFGDGTRLSIL.

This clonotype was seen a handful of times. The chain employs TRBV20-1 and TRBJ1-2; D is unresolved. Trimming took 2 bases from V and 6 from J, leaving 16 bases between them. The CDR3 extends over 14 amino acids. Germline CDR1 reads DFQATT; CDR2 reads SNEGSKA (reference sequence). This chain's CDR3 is CSARPGGTVDGYTF. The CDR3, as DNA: TGCAGTGCTAGACCCGGAGGTACAGTAGATGGCTACACCTTC.

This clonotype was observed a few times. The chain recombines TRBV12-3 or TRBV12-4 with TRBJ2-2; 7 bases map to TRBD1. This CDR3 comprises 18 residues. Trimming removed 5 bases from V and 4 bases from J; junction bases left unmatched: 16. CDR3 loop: CASSPTLFDRAPTGELFF. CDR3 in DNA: TGTGCCAGCAGTCCTACCCTTTTCGACAGGGCCCCCACCGGGGAGCTGTTTTTT.

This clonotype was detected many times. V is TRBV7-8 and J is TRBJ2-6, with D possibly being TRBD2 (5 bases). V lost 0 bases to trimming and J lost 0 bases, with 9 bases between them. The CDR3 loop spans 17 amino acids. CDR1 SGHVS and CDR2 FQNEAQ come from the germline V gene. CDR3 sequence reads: CASSLARGGSGANVLTF. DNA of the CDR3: TGTGCCAGCAGCTTAGCACGGGGTGGCTCTGGGGCCAACGTCCTGACTTTC.

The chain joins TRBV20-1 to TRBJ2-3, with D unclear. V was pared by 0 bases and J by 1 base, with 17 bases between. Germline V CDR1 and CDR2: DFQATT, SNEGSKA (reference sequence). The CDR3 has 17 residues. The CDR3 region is CSAREGFGARRTDTQYF. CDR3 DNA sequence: TGCAGTGCTAGAGAGGGTTTCGGCGCCCGACGCACAGATACGCAGTATTTT.

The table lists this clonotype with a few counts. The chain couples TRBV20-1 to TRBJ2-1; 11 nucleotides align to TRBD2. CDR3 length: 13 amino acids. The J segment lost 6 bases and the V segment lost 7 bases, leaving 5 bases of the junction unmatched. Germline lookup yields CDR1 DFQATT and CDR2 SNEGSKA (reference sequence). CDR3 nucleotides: TGCAGTGAGACTAGCGGGGATATCAATGAGCAGTTCTTC. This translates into CSETSGDINEQFF.

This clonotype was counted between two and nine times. The DNA for the CDR3 is TGTGCCACCAGTGATTCTCCCGGGTCGGGCAATCAGCCCCAGCATTTT. This encodes CATSDSPGSGNQPQHF. The chain recombines TRBV24-1 with TRBJ1-5; D uncertain. Germline CDR1 reads KGHDR; CDR2 reads SFDVKD. Trimming took 2 bases from V and 2 from J, leaving 12 bases between them. The CDR3 extends over 16 amino acids.

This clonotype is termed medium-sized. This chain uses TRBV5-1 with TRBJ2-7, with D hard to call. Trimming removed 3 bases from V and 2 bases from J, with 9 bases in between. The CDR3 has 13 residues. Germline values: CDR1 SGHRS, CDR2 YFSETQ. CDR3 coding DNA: TGCGCCAGCAGCTCGGACGGAGCCTACGAGCAGTACGTC. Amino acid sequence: CASSSDGAYEQYV.

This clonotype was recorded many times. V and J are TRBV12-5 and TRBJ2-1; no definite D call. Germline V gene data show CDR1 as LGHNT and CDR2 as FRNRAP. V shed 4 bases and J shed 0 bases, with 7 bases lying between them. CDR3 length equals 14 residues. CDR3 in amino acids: CASGSSSSYNEQFF. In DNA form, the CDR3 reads TGTGCTAGTGGTTCTTCTAGCTCCTACAATGAGCAGTTCTTC.

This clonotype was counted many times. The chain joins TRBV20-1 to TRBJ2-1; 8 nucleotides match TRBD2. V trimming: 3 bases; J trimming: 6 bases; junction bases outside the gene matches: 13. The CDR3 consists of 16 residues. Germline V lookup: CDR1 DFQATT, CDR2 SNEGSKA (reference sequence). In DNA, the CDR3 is TGCAGTGCTAGTGACCAAGCGGGAGAAAGGGTCAATGAGCAGTTCTTC. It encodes CSASDQAGERVNEQFF.

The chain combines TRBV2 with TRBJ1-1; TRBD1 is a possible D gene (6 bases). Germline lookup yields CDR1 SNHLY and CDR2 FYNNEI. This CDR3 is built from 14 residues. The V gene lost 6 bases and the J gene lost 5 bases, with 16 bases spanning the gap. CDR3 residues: CASSLGGPGTEAFF. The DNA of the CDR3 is TGTGCCAGCAGCCTTGGGGGGCCAGGGACTGAAGCTTTCTTT.

This chain's CDR3 is CASSYSDQSYEQYF. In DNA form, the CDR3 reads TGTGCCAGCAGTTACTCGGACCAGTCCTACGAGCAGTACTTC. The chain has TRBV6-5 and TRBJ2-7; no definite D call. The length of the CDR3 is 14 residues. Germline CDR1 is MNHEY and CDR2 is SVGAGI. V lost 0 bases and J lost 1, with 7 bases in between.